The 30 T cell receptor beta chains in this list originate from one sample, sequenced in a study of beta chain features in type 1 diabetes. Since all of the isolated RNA was reverse transcribed, expressed TCRB transcripts were what got sequenced. Generated by immunoSEQ multiplex PCR, the TCRdb table keeps only in-frame clones and is missing some. The sample records about 220,000 clones, approximately 11% being singletons. The sequenced material came from central memory CD4+ T cells from blood. These receptors originate from a man between 18 and 35 years old in good health.

This clone was detected only a few times. This rearrangement joins TRBV18 to TRBJ2-7; a possible D gene is TRBD1 (6 bases). CDR1 and CDR2 (germline): KGHSH, LQKENI. V lost 6 bases and J lost 3, with 15 bases in between. The CDR3 is made up of 14 amino acids. The chain's CDR3 is CASSPPGQHYEQYF. The CDR3 DNA follows: TGTGCCAGCTCGCCCCCTGGACAGCACTACGAGCAGTACTTC.

The chain has TRBV4-3 and TRBJ2-3, with TRBD2 identical over 14 bases. The CDR3 consists of 16 residues. Germline loops: CDR1 LGHNA, CDR2 YSLEER. The ends lost 4 bases at V and 5 bases at J; junction bases unmatched: 5. This chain's CDR3 is CASSRRLAGGEDTQYF. CDR3 in DNA: TGCGCCAGCAGCCGAAGACTAGCGGGAGGGGAAGATACGCAGTATTTT.

V is TRBV7-2 and J is TRBJ2-1; 8 nucleotides agree with TRBD1. This CDR3 is 14 amino acids long. The J segment lost 1 base and the V segment lost 5 bases, leaving 1 base of the junction unmatched. Looked up from germline, CDR1 is SGHTA and CDR2 is FQGNSA. The CDR3 reads CASSTGGSYNEQFF. The CDR3 bases are TGTGCCAGCAGCACAGGGGGGTCCTACAATGAGCAGTTCTTC.

This clone was seen only once. The chain joins TRBV2 to TRBJ1-2; the D gene is possibly TRBD1 (6 bases). The V gene's germline CDR1 is SNHLY and CDR2 FYNNEI. The V gene lost 11 bases and the J gene lost 3 bases, with 13 bases spanning the gap. The CDR3 runs to 12 residues. CDR3 nucleotide sequence: TGTGCCTCCCACAGGGATGACTATGGCTACACCTTC. Its protein product is CASHRDDYGYTF.

This clone appeared many times. The chain combines TRBV20-1 with TRBJ2-7, with D maybe TRBD1 (6 bases). Germline CDR1 is DFQATT and CDR2 is SNEGSKA (reference sequence). The CDR3 extends over 11 amino acids. V was trimmed by 3 bases and J by 6 bases, leaving 9 bases between them. The CDR3 DNA follows: TGCAGTGCTAGGAGGGGGACCGAGCAGTACTTC. Its protein product is CSARRGTEQYF.

There are a few counts of this clone. V gene TRBV5-4 combines with J gene TRBJ2-5; 12 bases map to TRBD2. The CDR3 length is 15 residues. The germline V gene encodes CDR1 SGHNT and CDR2 YYREEE (reference sequence). Trimming took 3 bases from V and 9 from J; bases not matched to a gene: 9. CDR3 DNA: TGTGCCAGCAGCTCGGCTAGCGGGAGGGCCCGGGCCCAGTACTTC. Translating gives CASSSASGRARAQYF.

The chain joins TRBV5-4 to TRBJ2-7; D not resolved. This CDR3 contains 11 residues. Per the germline V gene, CDR1 is SGHNT and CDR2 is YYREEE (reference sequence). Trimming took off 2 bases at V and 3 bases at J, with 3 bases between the two ends. The CDR3 nucleotides read TGTGCCAGCAGCTTATACTACGAGCAGTACTTC. Amino acids: CASSLYYEQYF.

This clone came up many times. Since a much larger clone is just one base distant, this may be a read error. V gene TRBV30 combines with J gene TRBJ1-5, with unresolved D. The CDR3 spans 13 residues. Trimming took 3 bases from V and 0 from J, leaving 6 bases between them. Germline loops: CDR1 GTSNPN, CDR2 SVGIG (reference sequence). In DNA, the CDR3 is TGTGCCTGGAGGCGGGGTAGCAATCAGCCCCAGCATTTT. Residues: CAWRRGSNQPQHF. Using reference TRBV30 and TRBJ1-5 for the parts outside the CDR3, the full variable domain is SQTIHQWPATLVQPVGSPLSLECTVEGTSNPNLYWYRQAAGRGLQLLFYSVGIGQISSEVPQNLSASRPQDRQFILSSKKLLLSDSGFYLCAWRRGSNQPQHFGDGTRLSIL.

This clone was counted between two and nine times. The V call is TRBV10-3, the J call TRBJ2-1; 10 nucleotides line up with TRBD2. V shed 2 bases, J shed 1 base, and the junction held 2 bases outside the gene matches. The CDR3 is 16 residues long. The germline gives CDR1 ENHRY, CDR2 SYGVKD. The CDR3 DNA follows: TGTGCCATCAGTGAGCCGACTAGCGGGTCCTACAATGAGCAGTTCTTC. Amino acid sequence: CAISEPTSGSYNEQFF.

In this sample, this clone turned up a few times. At the DNA level, this CDR3 is encoded by other sequences in the same sample as well. The V gene is TRBV18, the J gene TRBJ2-3; no clear D. V was clipped by 4 bases and J by 0 bases, with 2 bases between them. The CDR3 sequence is 12 residues long. Looked up from germline, CDR1 is KGHSH and CDR2 is LQKENI. CDR3 in amino acids: CASSRSTDTQYF. The CDR3 DNA sequence: TGTGCCAGCTCACGAAGCACAGATACGCAGTATTTT.

As to this clone: Possible read error: a much larger clone is one base away. This sequence joins TRBV30 and TRBJ2-1, with D tentatively TRBD2 (6 bases). V lost 3 bases, J lost 10 bases, and 13 bases lay in between. This CDR3 has 12 amino acids. Germline V CDR1 and CDR2: GTSNPN, SVGIG (reference sequence). The CDR3 DNA sequence: TGTGCCTGGAGGTGGCTCGGGGGAGAGCAGTTCTTC. Translation: CAWRWLGGEQFF.

Only one count was recorded for this clone. The chain joins TRBV5-1 to TRBJ2-7; TRBD2 aligns across 9 bases. Germline V gene data show CDR1 as SGHRS and CDR2 as YFSETQ. This CDR3 has 15 residues. J was trimmed by 3 bases and V by 0 bases; bases with no gene match: 4. The DNA for the CDR3 is TGCGCCAGCAGCTTGGAGGCGGGAGGGTTCTACGAGCAGTACTTC. Translating gives CASSLEAGGFYEQYF.

This clone was found many times. The sample contains more than one DNA sequence encoding this CDR3. The gene calls are TRBV7-2 and TRBJ2-1; D gene unclear. The V gene's germline CDR1 is SGHTA and CDR2 FQGNSA. This CDR3 is 14 amino acids long. The V gene lost 5 bases and the J gene lost 2 bases, with 10 bases spanning the gap. The CDR3 here is CASSRTATYNEQFF. The DNA for the CDR3 is TGTGCCAGCAGCCGGACGGCCACCTACAATGAGCAGTTCTTC.

The gene calls are TRBV7-2 and TRBJ2-3; 11 bases are shared with TRBD1. Germline CDR1 is SGHTA and CDR2 is FQGNSA. V was pared by 1 base and J by 6 bases, with 0 bases of the junction left unmatched. There are 14 residues in the CDR3. The CDR3 here is CASSLGTGGDTQYF. For the CDR3, the DNA is TGTGCCAGCAGCTTAGGGACAGGGGGCGATACGCAGTATTTT.

Comment on this clone: Other DNA sequences in the same sample also yield this CDR3. The V and J genes are TRBV18 and TRBJ2-1; D ambiguous. The CDR3 totals 13 residues. Germline V CDR1 and CDR2: KGHSH, LQKENI. Trimming removed 6 bases at V and 5 bases at J, with 11 bases between. This chain's CDR3 is CASSLNENNEQFF. The CDR3 DNA reads TGTGCCAGCTCCCTAAACGAGAACAATGAGCAGTTCTTC.

The rearrangement links TRBV29-1 to TRBJ2-7; weak D call: TRBD2 (6 bases). The V gene lost 7 bases and the J gene lost 7 bases, with 20 bases spanning the gap. This CDR3 has 13 residues. The germline CDR1 and CDR2 sequences are SQVTM and ANQGSEA. CDR3 DNA: TGCAGCGCCGCCGGCTCCGGCCGGGGGGAGCAGTACTTC. Its translation: CSAAGSGRGEQYF.

This clone was found many times. This chain connects TRBV5-1 to TRBJ2-7; either TRBD1 or TRBD2 may supply D (5 bases each). Germline CDR1 and CDR2: SGHRS and YFSETQ. The CDR3 contains 16 residues. V lost 0 bases and J lost 4, with 17 bases in between. CDR3 DNA: TGCGCCAGCAGCTTGGCCCCAAGGGGAGAATCGTACGAGCAGTACTTC. It yields the protein CASSLAPRGESYEQYF.

This clone was recorded many times. V and J are TRBV5-1 and TRBJ2-7; 8 bases align to TRBD2. CDR3 size: 12 residues. V was clipped by 4 bases and J by 6 bases; unmatched bases: 3. In germline, CDR1 is SGHRS, CDR2 YFSETQ. CDR3 bases: TGCGCCAGCAGCACGGGGACTAGCGAGCAGTACTTC. Amino acid sequence: CASSTGTSEQYF.

The chain is built from TRBV7-2 and TRBJ2-7; D gene uncertain. With 0 bases removed from V and 2 bases from J, the gap between germline ends came to 11 bases. The V gene's germline CDR1 is SGHTA and CDR2 FQGNSA. The CDR3 loop spans 15 amino acids. The CDR3 loop is CASSLAGSLAYEQYF. CDR3 bases: TGTGCCAGCAGCTTAGCTGGTTCTCTCGCCTACGAGCAGTACTTC.

The genes are TRBV4-2 and TRBJ2-7; D gene unclear. Germline V gene lookup returns CDR1 LGHNA and CDR2 YNFKEQ. The CDR3 covers 14 residues. The germline V and J ends were trimmed by 3 bases and 0 bases, with 9 bases remaining between them. The CDR3 loop reads CASSHQQSSYEQYF. CDR3 coding DNA: TGTGCCAGCAGCCACCAGCAGTCCTCCTACGAGCAGTACTTC.

This clone was counted a few times. The J gene is TRBJ2-2, the V gene TRBV7-3; D call uncertain. The CDR3 consists of 14 residues. Germline values: CDR1 SGHTA, CDR2 FQGTGA. V lost 3 bases to trimming and J lost 2 bases, with 7 bases between them. Here the CDR3 reads CASSLFRNTGELFF. The CDR3 DNA reads as TGTGCCAGCAGCTTGTTCCGAAACACCGGGGAGCTGTTTTTT.

This clone was seen at least ten times. This sequence joins TRBV5-1 and TRBJ2-1, with D possibly TRBD1 on 6 matching bases. The V and J ends lost 2 bases and 8 bases respectively, with 11 bases between them. The CDR3 length is 13 residues. Germline V gene data show CDR1 as SGHRS and CDR2 as YFSETQ. The CDR3 nucleotides read TGCGCCAGCAGCTTAAACAGGGTGCATGAGCAGTTCTTC. Translation: CASSLNRVHEQFF.

The chain employs TRBV6-6 and TRBJ2-1; D is undetermined. Trimming stripped 5 bases from V and 9 bases from J, with 8 bases between. The CDR3 contains 11 residues. Germline CDR1 MNHNY, CDR2 SVGAGI (reference sequence). The CDR3 region has the DNA TGTGCCAGCAGTCCCAAAGTTGAGCAGTTCTTC. This sequence encodes CASSPKVEQFF.

With respect to this clone: This likely came from a read error, as a far larger clone is one base away. The sample carries other DNA sequences with the same CDR3. The chain's CDR3 is CASSLRSGASSYNEQFF. For the CDR3, the DNA is TGTGCCAGCAGCCTGCGTAGCGGGGCCAGCTCCTACAATGAGCAGTTCTTC. The chain recombines TRBV9 with TRBJ2-1, with TRBD2 identical over 8 bases. The germline V gene has CDR1 SGDLS and CDR2 YYNGEE. The CDR3 contains 17 residues. The V segment lost 4 bases and the J segment 0 bases; nucleotides outside the gene matches: 9.

The CDR3 bases are TGTGCCAGCAGCGAAACCGGTTCCTCCTACGAGCAGTACTTC. Its translation is CASSETGSSYEQYF. The chain has TRBV5-4 and TRBJ2-7; D is unresolved. CDR1 is SGHNT and CDR2 is YYREEE in the germline V gene (reference sequence). CDR3 length: 14 amino acids. Trimming cost V 4 bases and J 0 bases, with 11 bases left between them.

Ten or more counts support this clone. The rearrangement joins TRBV30 to TRBJ2-7, with D unresolved. The CDR3 runs 11 residues. The germline V gene encodes CDR1 GTSNPN and CDR2 SVGIG (reference sequence). V gave up 3 bases and J gave up 5 bases, with 8 bases separating them. The CDR3 here is CAWRALHEQYF. DNA for the CDR3: TGTGCCTGGAGGGCGCTCCACGAGCAGTACTTC.

This sequence joins TRBV7-9 and TRBJ1-2; 11 bases map to TRBD1. Trimming removed 0 bases from V and 4 bases from J; junction bases left unmatched: 1. CDR1 and CDR2 from the germline V gene are SEHNR and FQNEAQ (reference sequence). This CDR3 spans 15 amino acids. CDR3 DNA: TGTGCCAGCAGCTTAGCGGGGACAGGGGGCTATGGCTACACCTTC. Protein: CASSLAGTGGYGYTF.

V usage is TRBV7-8 and J usage is TRBJ2-3, with D unclear. Germline CDR1 SGHVS, CDR2 FQNEAQ. Trimming took 3 bases from V and 4 from J, leaving 17 bases between them. CDR3 length: 16 amino acids. CDR3 in DNA: TGTGCCAGCAGCTTCTCCGGGCCTCTCGTGGCAGATACGCAGTATTTT. As protein: CASSFSGPLVADTQYF.

The genes are TRBV7-9 and TRBJ2-7; possibly TRBD1 for D (6 bases). The CDR3 covers 14 residues. CDR1 and CDR2 from the germline V gene are SEHNR and FQNEAQ (reference sequence). The ends were cut back, 5 bases at V and 2 bases at J, with 13 bases in the middle. This chain's CDR3 is CASSASWTAYEQYF. DNA of the CDR3: TGTGCCAGCAGCGCTAGCTGGACAGCCTACGAGCAGTACTTC. Full variable domain (outside the CDR3, taken from reference TRBV7-9 and TRBJ2-7): DTGVSQNPRHKITKRGQNVTFRCDPISEHNRLYWYRQTLGQGPEFLTYFQNEAQLEKSRLLSDRFSAERPKGSFSTLEIQRTEQGDSAMYLCASSASWTAYEQYFGPGTRLTVT.

The CDR3 is CASSTERGAFWKTEAFF. CDR3 DNA: TGTGCCAGCAGCACTGAAAGGGGTGCCTTTTGGAAAACTGAAGCTTTCTTT. This chain links TRBV7-9 with TRBJ1-1; a possible D gene is TRBD1 (5 bases). Trimming took off 5 bases at V and 5 bases at J, with 24 bases between the two ends. The CDR3 runs 17 residues. Germline-derived CDR1 and CDR2 are SEHNR and FQNEAQ (reference sequence).